Described below is a single TCR beta chain sequence and its context. Original data processing: It was from reference gene primer amplification that nucleated cell counts were estimated. Here immunoSEQ multiplex PCR was the method, and the copy in TCRdb shows in-frame clones only, minus some. That table is the source of V, J and clone size, and D and trimming were worked out from the DNA. Counted here are some 130,000 clones, 80% to 90% occurring once; the ten biggest clones make up around 4.5%. The CDR3 has 13 residues. Germline V gene sequence: CDR1 MNHEY, CDR2 SVGEGT. The germline V and J ends were trimmed by 2 bases and 2 bases, with 7 bases remaining between them. Allocation to cohorts depended on clinical history reported by the participants. All recovered Cohort 3 donors got two negative PCRs, got clearance, or saw symptom resolution. The sample belongs to a study of blood T cell repertoires in COVID-19. Whole-study context: The study drew acute and convalescent COVID-19 samples from the United States, Italy and Spain.

Sequencing input: PBMCs or T cells enriched from blood (not recorded which). The chain joins TRBV6-2 or TRBV6-3 to TRBJ2-7; D ambiguous. This TCR derives from a man aged 45-60 years who had recovered from COVID-19. CDR3 region: CASSYLLTYEQYF. The CDR3 region has the DNA TGTGCCAGCAGTTACCTCCTAACCTACGAGCAGTACTTC.